The 9 T cell receptor beta chains reported below all come from one sample, sequenced in a study of T cells in localized non-small cell lung cancer. The table came from immunoSEQ multiplex PCR; TCRdb's copy has only in-frame clones and leaves some out. In the table there are some 85,000 clones, 80% of which are singletons. This material consisted of PBMCs, taken before any cancer treatment. These receptors originate from a man aged 40 to 70 with stage II squamous cell lung carcinoma.

This clone was seen once. V and J are TRBV29-1 and TRBJ2-1; D not resolved. CDR3 size: 13 residues. CDR1 SQVTM and CDR2 ANQGSEA come from the germline V gene. V was shortened by 5 bases and J by 9 bases, with 17 bases between the two germline ends. The CDR3 sequence: CSVSYTSWSEQFF. The DNA of the CDR3 is TGCAGCGTTAGTTACACCTCCTGGAGTGAGCAGTTCTTC.

The gene calls are TRBV18 and TRBJ2-2; D call uncertain. Germline V lookup: CDR1 KGHSH, CDR2 LQKENI. V lost 0 bases and J lost 0, with 5 bases in between. The CDR3 runs 15 residues. Written as DNA, the CDR3 is TGTGCCAGCTCACCACCGAACCCGAACACCGGGGAGCTGTTTTTT. Its translation: CASSPPNPNTGELFF.

This clone showed up just once. The chain combines TRBV18 with TRBJ2-1, with unresolved D. Trimming cost V 3 bases and J 10 bases, with 10 bases left between them. The germline CDR1 and CDR2 sequences are KGHSH and LQKENI. The CDR3 extends over 12 amino acids. CDR3 amino acids: CASSPTQLEQFF. The DNA of the CDR3 is TGTGCCAGCTCACCTACACAGTTGGAGCAGTTCTTC. Full variable domain (outside the CDR3, taken from reference TRBV18 and TRBJ2-1): NAGVMQNPRHLVRRRGQEARLRCSPMKGHSHVYWYRQLPEEGLKFMVYLQKENIIDESGMPKERFSAEFPKEGPSILRIQQVVRGDSAAYFCASSPTQLEQFFGPGTRLTVL.

The chain carries TRBV7-2 and TRBJ1-6, with 7 bases fitting TRBD1. The germline CDR1 and CDR2 sequences are SGHTA and FQGNSA. J gave up 5 bases and V 6 bases, and 7 bases lay outside the gene matches. CDR3 length: 15 residues. The chain's CDR3 is CASSRGQPNNSPLHF. The CDR3 DNA sequence: TGTGCCAGCAGTCGGGGACAGCCTAATAATTCACCCCTCCACTTT.

The chain has TRBV9 and TRBJ1-5; unclear D gene. Trimming took 0 bases from V and 5 from J, leaving 9 bases between them. CDR1 SGDLS and CDR2 YYNGEE come from the germline V gene. The CDR3 is 14 residues long. In DNA form, the CDR3 reads TGTGCCAGCAGCGTAGGGAACAGAGATCAGCCCCAGCATTTT. Translating gives CASSVGNRDQPQHF.

This clone was detected once. The chain joins TRBV6-1 to TRBJ2-7; D is perhaps TRBD1 (5 bases). CDR1 is MNHNS, CDR2 SASEGT, per germline. V gave up 2 bases and J gave up 3 bases, with 14 bases separating them. CDR3 length: 15 residues. The CDR3 loop reads CASSESWGGHYEQYF. CDR3 nucleotides: TGTGCCAGCAGTGAAAGTTGGGGCGGCCACTACGAGCAGTACTTC.

The chain recombines TRBV19 with TRBJ1-2; 10 bases are a match to TRBD1. The CDR3 extends over 14 amino acids. The ends lost 5 bases at V and 5 bases at J; junction bases unmatched: 5. CDR1 and CDR2 (germline): LNHDA, SQIVND (reference sequence). CDR3 sequence: CASSHDRGRYGYTF. The CDR3 DNA reads as TGTGCCAGTAGTCATGACAGGGGGCGATATGGCTACACCTTC.

The chain employs TRBV6-5 and TRBJ1-2; no clear D gene. Trimming pared 2 bases from V and 2 bases from J, leaving 6 bases between. Germline V CDR1 and CDR2: MNHEY, SVGAGI. This CDR3 has 13 residues. This chain's CDR3 is CASSYRSNYGYTF. In DNA form, the CDR3 reads TGTGCCAGCAGTTACCGGTCCAACTATGGCTACACCTTC.

The rearrangement uses TRBV7-2 and TRBJ1-1; 8 bases are a match to TRBD1. The junction had 4 bases not matched to a gene; V was cut back by 5 bases and J by 2 bases. This CDR3 has 14 amino acids. From germline, CDR1 is SGHTA and CDR2 FQGNSA. Here the CDR3 reads CASSLGQGNTEAFF. In DNA form, the CDR3 reads TGTGCCAGCAGCCTTGGACAGGGTAACACTGAAGCTTTCTTT.